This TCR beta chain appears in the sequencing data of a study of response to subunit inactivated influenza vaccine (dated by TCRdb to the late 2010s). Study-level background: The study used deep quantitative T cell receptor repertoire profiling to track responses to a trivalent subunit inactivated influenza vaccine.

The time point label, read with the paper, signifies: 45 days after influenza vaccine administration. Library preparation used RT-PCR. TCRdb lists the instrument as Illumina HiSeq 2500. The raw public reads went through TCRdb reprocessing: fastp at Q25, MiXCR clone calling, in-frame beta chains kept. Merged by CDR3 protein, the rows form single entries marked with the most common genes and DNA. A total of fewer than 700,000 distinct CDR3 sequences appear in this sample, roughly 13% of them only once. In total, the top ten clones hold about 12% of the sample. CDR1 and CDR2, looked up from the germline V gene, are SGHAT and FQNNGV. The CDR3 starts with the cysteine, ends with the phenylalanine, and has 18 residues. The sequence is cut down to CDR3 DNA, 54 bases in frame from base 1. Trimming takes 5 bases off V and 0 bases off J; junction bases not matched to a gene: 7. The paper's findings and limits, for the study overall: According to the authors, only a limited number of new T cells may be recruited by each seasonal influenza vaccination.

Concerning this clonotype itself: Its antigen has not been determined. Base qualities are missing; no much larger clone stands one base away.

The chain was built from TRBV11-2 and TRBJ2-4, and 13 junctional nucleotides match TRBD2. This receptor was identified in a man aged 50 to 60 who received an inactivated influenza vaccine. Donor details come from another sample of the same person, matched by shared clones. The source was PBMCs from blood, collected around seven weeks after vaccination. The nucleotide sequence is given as TGTGCCAGCAGCCGGACTAGCGGGGGTGTTCTAGCCAAAAACATTCAGTACTTC. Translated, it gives CASSRTSGGVLAKNIQYF.